This TCR beta chain was identified during a study of blood T cell repertoires in COVID-19. Study as a whole: Both acute and convalescent COVID-19 samples were obtained from the United States, Italy and Spain. The cDNA or gDNA used as material had been derived from T cells, B-cell-depleted T cells, or PBMCs.

The ends were cut back, 2 bases at V and 6 bases at J, with 10 bases in the middle. The CDR3 sequence is 14 residues long. Germline CDR1 and CDR2: SNHLY and FYNNEI. Source study methods: Reference gene primer amplification in the assay estimated nucleated cell counts. Some clones are missing from TCRdb's copy, which holds only in-frame ones; the method was immunoSEQ multiplex PCR. D and trimming were read from the DNA, whereas the V and J calls and clone size are those reported in that table. The data contain 100,000 to 140,000 clones, 89% of them singletons. The specimen was peripheral blood. This rearrangement joins TRBV2 to TRBJ1-4, with D tentatively TRBD1 (5 bases). The origin of this receptor is a man between 40 and 49 years old with active or convalescent COVID-19. CDR3 region: CASSERIGDEKLFF. The CDR3 region has the DNA TGTGCCAGCAGTGAAAGAATAGGGGATGAAAAACTGTTTTTT. Based on the CDR3 plus reference TRBV2 and TRBJ1-4, the full variable domain is EPEVTQTPSHQVTQMGQEVILRCVPISNHLYFYWYRQILGQKVEFLVSFYNNEISEKSEIFDDQFSVERPDGSNFTLKIRSTKLEDSAMYFCASSERIGDEKLFFGSGTQLSVL.